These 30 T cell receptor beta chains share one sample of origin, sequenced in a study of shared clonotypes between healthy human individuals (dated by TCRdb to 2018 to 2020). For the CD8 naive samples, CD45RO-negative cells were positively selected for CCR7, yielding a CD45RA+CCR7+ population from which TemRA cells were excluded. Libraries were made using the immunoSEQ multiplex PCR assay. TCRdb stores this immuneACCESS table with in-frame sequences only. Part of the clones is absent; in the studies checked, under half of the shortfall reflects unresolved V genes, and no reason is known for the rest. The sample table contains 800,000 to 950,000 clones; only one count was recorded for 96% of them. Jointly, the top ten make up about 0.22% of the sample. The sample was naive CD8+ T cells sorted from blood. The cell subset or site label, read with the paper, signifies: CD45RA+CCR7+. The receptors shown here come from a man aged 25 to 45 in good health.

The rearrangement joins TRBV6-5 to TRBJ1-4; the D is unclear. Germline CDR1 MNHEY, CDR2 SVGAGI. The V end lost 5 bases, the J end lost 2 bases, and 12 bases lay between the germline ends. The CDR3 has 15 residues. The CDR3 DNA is TGTGCCAGCAGTCCCTCGGTGGGGACTAATGAAAAACTGTTTTTT. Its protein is CASSPSVGTNEKLFF.

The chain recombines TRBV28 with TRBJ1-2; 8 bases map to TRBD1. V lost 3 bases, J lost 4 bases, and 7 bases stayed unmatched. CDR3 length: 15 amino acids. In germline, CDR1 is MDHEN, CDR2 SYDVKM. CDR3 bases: TGTGCCAGCAGTTTTACCAGGACAGGGAGCTATGGCTACACCTTC. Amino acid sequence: CASSFTRTGSYGYTF.

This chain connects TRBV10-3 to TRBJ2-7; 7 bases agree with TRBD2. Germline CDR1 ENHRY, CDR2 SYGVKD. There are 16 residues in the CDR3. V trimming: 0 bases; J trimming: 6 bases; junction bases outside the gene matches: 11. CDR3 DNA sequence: TGTGCCATCAGTGAGTCGAGTGGCGGGAGCTCGAGCGAGCAGTACTTC. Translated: CAISESSGGSSSEQYF.

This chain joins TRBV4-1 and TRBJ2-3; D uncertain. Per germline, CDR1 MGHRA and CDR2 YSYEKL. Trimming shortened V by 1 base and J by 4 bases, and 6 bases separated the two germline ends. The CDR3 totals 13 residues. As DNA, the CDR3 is TGCGCCAGCAGCCAAGCCCTCGCAGATACGCAGTATTTT. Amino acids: CASSQALADTQYF.

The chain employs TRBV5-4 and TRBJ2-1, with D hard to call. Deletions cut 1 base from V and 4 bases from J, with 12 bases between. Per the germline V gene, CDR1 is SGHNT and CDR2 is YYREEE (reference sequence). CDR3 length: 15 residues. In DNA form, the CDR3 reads TGTGCCAGCAGCTTGTTTCTACAGAGTTACAATGAGCAGTTCTTC. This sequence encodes CASSLFLQSYNEQFF.

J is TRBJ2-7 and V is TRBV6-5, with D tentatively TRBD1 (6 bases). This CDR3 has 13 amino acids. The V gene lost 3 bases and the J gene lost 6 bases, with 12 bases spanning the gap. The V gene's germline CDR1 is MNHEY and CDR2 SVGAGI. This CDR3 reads CASSYSGTIEQYF. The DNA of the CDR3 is TGTGCCAGCAGTTATTCGGGGACAATCGAGCAGTACTTC.

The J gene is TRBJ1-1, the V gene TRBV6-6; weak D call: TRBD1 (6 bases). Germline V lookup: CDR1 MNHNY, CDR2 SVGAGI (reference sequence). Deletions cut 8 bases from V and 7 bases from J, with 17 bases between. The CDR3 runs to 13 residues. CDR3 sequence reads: CASFLGRGGEAFF. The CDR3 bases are TGTGCCAGCTTTTTGGGAAGGGGGGGTGAAGCTTTCTTT.

The CDR3 protein is CASSSYPTADGDRSGNTIYF. The CDR3 DNA sequence: TGTGCCAGCAGCTCTTACCCAACTGCTGATGGGGACAGATCTGGAAACACCATATATTTT. The chain has TRBV7-8 and TRBJ1-3; 7 bases align to TRBD1. Per germline, CDR1 SGHVS and CDR2 FQNEAQ. The V gene end was trimmed by 4 bases and the J gene end by 1 base; junction bases not matched to a gene: 19. The length of the CDR3 is 20 residues.

The CDR3 protein is CASRGDLNQPQHF. The CDR3 DNA is TGTGCCAGCAGGGGGGACCTTAATCAGCCCCAGCATTTT. The rearrangement uses TRBV7-9 and TRBJ1-5; perhaps TRBD1 as D (5 bases). Germline CDR1 is SEHNR and CDR2 is FQNEAQ (reference sequence). CDR3 length equals 13 residues. V shed 6 bases and J shed 4 bases, with 10 bases lying between them.

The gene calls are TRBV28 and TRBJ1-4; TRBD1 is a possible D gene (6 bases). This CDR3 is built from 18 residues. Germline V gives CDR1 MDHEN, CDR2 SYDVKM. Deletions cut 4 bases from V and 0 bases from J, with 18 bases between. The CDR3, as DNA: TGTGCCAGCAGTTCCTGGACAGCAGTACCCTCAACTAATGAAAAACTGTTTTTT. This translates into CASSSWTAVPSTNEKLFF.

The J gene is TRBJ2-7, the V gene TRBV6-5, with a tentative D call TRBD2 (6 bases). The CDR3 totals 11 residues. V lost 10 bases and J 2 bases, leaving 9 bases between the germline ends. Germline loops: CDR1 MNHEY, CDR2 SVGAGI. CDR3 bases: TGTGCCACGGCGGGGCCCTACGAGCAGTACTTC. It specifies CATAGPYEQYF.

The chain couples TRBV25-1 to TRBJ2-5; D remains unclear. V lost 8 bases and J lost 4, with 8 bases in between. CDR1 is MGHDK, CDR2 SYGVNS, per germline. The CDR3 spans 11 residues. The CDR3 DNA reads TGTGCCAGCGGGTCCCGAGAGACCCAGTACTTC. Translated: CASGSRETQYF.

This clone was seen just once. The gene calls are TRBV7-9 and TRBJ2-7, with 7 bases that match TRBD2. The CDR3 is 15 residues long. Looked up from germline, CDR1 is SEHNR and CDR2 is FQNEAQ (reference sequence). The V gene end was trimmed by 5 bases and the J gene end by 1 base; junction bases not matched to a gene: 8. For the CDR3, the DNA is TGTGCCAGCAGCCAATCCGGGACTACATCCTACGAGCAGTACTTC. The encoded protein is CASSQSGTTSYEQYF. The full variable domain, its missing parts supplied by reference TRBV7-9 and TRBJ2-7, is DTGVSQNPRHKITKRGQNVTFRCDPISEHNRLYWYRQTLGQGPEFLTYFQNEAQLEKSRLLSDRFSAERPKGSFSTLEIQRTEQGDSAMYLCASSQSGTTSYEQYFGPGTRLTVT.

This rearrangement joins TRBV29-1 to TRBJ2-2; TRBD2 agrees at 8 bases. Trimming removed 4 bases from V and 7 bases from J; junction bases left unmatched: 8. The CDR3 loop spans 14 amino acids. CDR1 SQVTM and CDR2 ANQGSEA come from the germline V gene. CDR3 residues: CSVVVASGYGELFF. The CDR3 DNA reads TGCAGCGTTGTTGTGGCTAGCGGGTACGGGGAGCTGTTTTTT.

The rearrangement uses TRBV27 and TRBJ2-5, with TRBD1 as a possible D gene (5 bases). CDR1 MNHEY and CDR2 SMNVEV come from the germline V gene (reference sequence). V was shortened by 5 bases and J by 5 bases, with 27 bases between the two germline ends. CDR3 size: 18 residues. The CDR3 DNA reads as TGTGCCAGCAGTCCGCCCCACCCCTCAGGGATCCAAAGTGAGACCCAGTACTTC. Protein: CASSPPHPSGIQSETQYF.

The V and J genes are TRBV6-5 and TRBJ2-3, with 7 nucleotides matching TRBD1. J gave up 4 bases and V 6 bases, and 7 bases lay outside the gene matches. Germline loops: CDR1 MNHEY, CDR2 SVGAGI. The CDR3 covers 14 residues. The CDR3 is CASSPGQYPDTQYF. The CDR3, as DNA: TGTGCCAGCAGCCCGGGACAGTACCCAGATACGCAGTATTTT.

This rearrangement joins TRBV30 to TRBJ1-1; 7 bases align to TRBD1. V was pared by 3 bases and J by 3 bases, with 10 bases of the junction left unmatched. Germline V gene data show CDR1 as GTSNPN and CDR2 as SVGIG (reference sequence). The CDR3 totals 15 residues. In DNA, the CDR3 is TGTGCCTGGAGCGCCGCCGACAGGGTCCACACTGAAGCTTTCTTT. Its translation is CAWSAADRVHTEAFF. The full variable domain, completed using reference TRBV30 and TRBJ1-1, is SQTIHQWPATLVQPVGSPLSLECTVEGTSNPNLYWYRQAAGRGLQLLFYSVGIGQISSEVPQNLSASRPQDRQFILSSKKLLLSDSGFYLCAWSAADRVHTEAFFGQGTRLTVV.

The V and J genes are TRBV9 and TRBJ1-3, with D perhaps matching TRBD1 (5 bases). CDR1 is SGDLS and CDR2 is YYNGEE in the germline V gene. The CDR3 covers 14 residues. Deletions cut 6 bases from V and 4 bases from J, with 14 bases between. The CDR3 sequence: CASNPQGFGNTIYF. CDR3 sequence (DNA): TGTGCCAGCAATCCTCAGGGATTCGGAAACACCATATATTTT.

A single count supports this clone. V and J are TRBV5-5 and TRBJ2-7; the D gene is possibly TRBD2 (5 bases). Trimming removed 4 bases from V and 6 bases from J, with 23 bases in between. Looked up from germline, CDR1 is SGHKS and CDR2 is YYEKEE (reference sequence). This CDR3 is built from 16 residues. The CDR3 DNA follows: TGTGCCAGCAGCCTGACGGGATCCGGGTTGAGTGGCGAGCAGTACTTC. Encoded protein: CASSLTGSGLSGEQYF. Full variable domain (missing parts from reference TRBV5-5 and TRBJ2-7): DAGVTQSPTHLIKTRGQQVTLRCSPISGHKSVSWYQQVLGQGPQFIFQYYEKEERGRGNFPDRFSARQFPNYSSELNVNALLLGDSALYLCASSLTGSGLSGEQYFGPGTRLTVT.

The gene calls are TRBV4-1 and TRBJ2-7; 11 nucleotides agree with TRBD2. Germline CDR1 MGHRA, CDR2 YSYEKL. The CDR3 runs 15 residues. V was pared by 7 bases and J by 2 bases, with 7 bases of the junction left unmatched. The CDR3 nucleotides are TGCGCCAGCACCAAACTAGCGGGGGCGACCTACGAGCAGTACTTC. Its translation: CASTKLAGATYEQYF.

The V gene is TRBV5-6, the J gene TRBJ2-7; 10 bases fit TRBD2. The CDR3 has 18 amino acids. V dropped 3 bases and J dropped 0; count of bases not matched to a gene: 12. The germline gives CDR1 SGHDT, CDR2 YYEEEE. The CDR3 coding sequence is TGTGCCAGCAGCTCTCCTTACGGACTAGCGGACCGCTCCTACGAGCAGTACTTC. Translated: CASSSPYGLADRSYEQYF.

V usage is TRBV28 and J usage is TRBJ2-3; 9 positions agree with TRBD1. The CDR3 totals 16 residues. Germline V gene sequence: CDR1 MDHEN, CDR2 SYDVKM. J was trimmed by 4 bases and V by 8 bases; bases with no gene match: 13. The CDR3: CASGRGNRGRADTQYF. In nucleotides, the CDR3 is TGTGCCAGCGGGAGAGGGAACAGGGGGCGCGCAGATACGCAGTATTTT. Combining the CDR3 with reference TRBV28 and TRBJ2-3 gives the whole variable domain DVKVTQSSRYLVKRTGEKVFLECVQDMDHENMFWYRQDPGLGLRLIYFSYDVKMKEKGDIPEGYSVSREKKERFSLILESASTNQTSMYLCASGRGNRGRADTQYFGPGTRLTVL.

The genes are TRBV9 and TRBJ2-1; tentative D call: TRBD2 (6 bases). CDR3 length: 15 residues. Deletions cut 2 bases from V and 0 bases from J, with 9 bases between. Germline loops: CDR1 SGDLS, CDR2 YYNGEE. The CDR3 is CASSVGGASYNEQFF. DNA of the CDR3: TGTGCCAGCAGCGTCGGGGGAGCCTCCTACAATGAGCAGTTCTTC.

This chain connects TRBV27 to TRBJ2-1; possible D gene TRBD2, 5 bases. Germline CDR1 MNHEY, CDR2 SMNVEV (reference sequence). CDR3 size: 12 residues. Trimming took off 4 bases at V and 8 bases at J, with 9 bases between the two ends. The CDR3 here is CASSSSPDEQFF. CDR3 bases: TGTGCCAGCAGTTCTAGCCCGGATGAGCAGTTCTTC.

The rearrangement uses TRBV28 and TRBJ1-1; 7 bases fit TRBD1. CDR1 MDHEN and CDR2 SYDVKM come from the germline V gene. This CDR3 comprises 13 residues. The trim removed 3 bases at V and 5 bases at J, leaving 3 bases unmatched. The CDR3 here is CASSFDRATEAFF. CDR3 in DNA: TGTGCCAGCAGTTTTGACAGGGCGACTGAAGCTTTCTTT.

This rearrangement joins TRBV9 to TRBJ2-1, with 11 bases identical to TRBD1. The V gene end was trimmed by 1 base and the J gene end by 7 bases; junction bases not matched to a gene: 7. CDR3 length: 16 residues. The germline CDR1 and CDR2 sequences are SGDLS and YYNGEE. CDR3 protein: CASSVPGTGGENEQFF. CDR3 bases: TGTGCCAGCAGCGTACCCGGGACAGGGGGTGAGAATGAGCAGTTCTTC.

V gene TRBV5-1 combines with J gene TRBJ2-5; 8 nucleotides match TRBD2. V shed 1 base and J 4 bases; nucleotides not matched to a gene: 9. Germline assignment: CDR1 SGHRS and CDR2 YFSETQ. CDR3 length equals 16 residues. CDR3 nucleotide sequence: TGCGCCAGCAGCTTGTTCCAGCGGGAGCTCGGAGAGACCCAGTACTTC. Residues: CASSLFQRELGETQYF. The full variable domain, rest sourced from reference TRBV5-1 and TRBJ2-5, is KAGVTQTPRYLIKTRGQQVTLSCSPISGHRSVSWYQQTPGQGLQFLFEYFSETQRNKGNFPGRFSGRQFSNSRSEMNVSTLELGDSALYLCASSLFQRELGETQYFGPGTRLLVL.

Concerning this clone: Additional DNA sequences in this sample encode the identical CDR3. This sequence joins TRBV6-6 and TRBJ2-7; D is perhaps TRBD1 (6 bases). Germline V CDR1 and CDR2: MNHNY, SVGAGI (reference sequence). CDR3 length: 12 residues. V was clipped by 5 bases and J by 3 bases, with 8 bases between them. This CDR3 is CASSLDSYEQYF. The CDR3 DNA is TGTGCCAGCAGTCTGGACAGCTACGAGCAGTACTTC.

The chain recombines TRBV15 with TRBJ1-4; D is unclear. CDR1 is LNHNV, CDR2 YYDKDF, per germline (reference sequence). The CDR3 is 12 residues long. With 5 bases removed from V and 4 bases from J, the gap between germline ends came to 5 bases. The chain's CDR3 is CATSLLNEKLFF. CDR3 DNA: TGTGCCACCAGCCTCCTTAATGAAAAACTGTTTTTT.

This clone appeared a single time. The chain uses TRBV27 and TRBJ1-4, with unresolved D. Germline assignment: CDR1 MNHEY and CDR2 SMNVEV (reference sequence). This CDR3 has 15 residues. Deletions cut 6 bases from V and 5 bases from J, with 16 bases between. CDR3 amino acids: CASRTLEGWNEKLFF. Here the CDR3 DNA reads TGTGCCAGCAGGACCTTAGAGGGTTGGAATGAAAAACTGTTTTTT.